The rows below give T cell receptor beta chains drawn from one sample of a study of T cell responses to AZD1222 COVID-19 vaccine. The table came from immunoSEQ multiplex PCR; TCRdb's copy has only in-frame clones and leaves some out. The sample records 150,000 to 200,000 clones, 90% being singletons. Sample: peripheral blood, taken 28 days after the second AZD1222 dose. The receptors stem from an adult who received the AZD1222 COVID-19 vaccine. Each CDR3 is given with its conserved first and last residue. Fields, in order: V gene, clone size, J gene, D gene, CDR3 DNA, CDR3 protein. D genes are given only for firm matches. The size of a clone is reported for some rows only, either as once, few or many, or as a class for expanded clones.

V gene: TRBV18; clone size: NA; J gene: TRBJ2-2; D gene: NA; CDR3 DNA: TGTGCCAGCTCACCAACCACGGCGAACACCGGGGAGCTGTTTTTT; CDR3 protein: CASSPTTANTGELFF
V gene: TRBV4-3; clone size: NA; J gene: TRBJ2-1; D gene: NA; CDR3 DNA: TGCGCCAGCAGCCAAGACAGCTTTTACAATGAGCAGTTCTTC; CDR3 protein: CASSQDSFYNEQFF
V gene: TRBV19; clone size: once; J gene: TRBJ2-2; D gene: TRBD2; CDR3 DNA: TGTGCCAGTAGTAAGGCTAGCGGGGGGAGGAACACCGGGGAGCTGTTTTTT; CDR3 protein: CASSKASGGRNTGELFF
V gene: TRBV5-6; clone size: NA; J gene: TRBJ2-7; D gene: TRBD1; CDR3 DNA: TGTGCCAGCACTTTGGGACAGGGGACCTACGAGCAGTACTTC; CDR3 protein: CASTLGQGTYEQYF
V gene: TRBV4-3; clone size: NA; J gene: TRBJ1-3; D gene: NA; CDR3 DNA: TGCGCCAGCAGCCCAAGGAAGGTCTCCTCTGGAAACACCATATATTTT; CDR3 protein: CASSPRKVSSGNTIYF
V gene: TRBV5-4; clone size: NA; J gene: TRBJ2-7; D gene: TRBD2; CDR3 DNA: TGTGCCAGCAGCTTGGATCGGGGAGGGTCCTACGAGCAGTACTTC; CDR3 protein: CASSLDRGGSYEQYF
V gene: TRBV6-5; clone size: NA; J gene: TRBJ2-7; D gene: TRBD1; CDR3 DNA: TGTGCCAGCAGTTCCCTTGGACAGGGAGGCTACGAGCAGTACTTC; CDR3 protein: CASSSLGQGGYEQYF
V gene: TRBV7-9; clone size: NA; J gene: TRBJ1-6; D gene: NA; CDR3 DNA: TGTGCCAGCAGCCCAGGAGGCATTGAATTGGCTAATTCACCCCTCCACTTT; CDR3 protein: CASSPGGIELANSPLHF
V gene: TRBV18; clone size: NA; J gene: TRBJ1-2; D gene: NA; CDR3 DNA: TGTGCCAGCTCACCAAACGAGAACTATGGCTACACCTTC; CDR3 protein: CASSPNENYGYTF
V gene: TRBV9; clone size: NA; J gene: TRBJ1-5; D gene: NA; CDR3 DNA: TGTGCCAGCAGCGTAGCCCCGGACAATCAGCCCCAGCATTTT; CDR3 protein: CASSVAPDNQPQHF
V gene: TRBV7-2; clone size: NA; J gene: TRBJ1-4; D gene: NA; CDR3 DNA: TGTGCCAGCAGCTCAGGACAAAGCTGGGGGAAACTGTTTTTT; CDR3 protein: CASSSGQSWGKLFF
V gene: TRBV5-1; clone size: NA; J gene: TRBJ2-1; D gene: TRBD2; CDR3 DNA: TGCGCCAGCAGCTTGGCTGCGGGAGGTAACAATGAGCAGTTCTTC; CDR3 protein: CASSLAAGGNNEQFF
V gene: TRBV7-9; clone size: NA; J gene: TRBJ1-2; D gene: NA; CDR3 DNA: TGTGCCAGCAGCTTAGCGCGAGGGGTCTATGGCTACACCTTC; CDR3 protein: CASSLARGVYGYTF
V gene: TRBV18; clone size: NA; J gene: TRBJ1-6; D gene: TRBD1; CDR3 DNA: TGTGCCAGCTCATTACAGGGGGCGGATTCACCCCTCCACTTT; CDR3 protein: CASSLQGADSPLHF
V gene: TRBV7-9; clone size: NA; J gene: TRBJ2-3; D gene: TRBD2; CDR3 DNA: TGTGCCAGCAGCTTGGCTAGCGGGAGGCTCGCAGATACGCAGTATTTT; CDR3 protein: CASSLASGRLADTQYF
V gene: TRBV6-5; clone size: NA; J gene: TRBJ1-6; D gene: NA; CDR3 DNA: TGTGCCAGCAGTTATGACGGGGCATGGAATTCACCCCTCCACTTT; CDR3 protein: CASSYDGAWNSPLHF
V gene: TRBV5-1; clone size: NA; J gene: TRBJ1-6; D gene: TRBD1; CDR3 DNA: TGCGCCAGCACCTTGAGACAGGGGACTTCACCCCTCCACTTT; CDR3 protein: CASTLRQGTSPLHF
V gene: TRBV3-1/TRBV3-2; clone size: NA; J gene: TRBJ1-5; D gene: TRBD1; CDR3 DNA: TGTGCCAGCAGCGGCCGGGACAGGGGGCAGCCCCAGCATTTT; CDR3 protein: CASSGRDRGQPQHF
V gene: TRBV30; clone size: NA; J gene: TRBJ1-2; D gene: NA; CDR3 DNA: TGTGCCTGGTCAGATTCAATAACCCTTAACTTC; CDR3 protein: CAWSDSITLNF
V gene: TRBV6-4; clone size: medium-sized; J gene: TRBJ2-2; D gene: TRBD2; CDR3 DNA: TGTGCCAGCAGTGACTCGAAGGCGGGGGAAGCCGGGGAGCTGTTTTTT; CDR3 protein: CASSDSKAGEAGELFF
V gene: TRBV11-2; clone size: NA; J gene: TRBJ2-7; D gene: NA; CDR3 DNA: TGTGCCAGCAGCTTAGTTCCATCCTCCTACGAGCAGTACTTC; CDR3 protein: CASSLVPSSYEQYF
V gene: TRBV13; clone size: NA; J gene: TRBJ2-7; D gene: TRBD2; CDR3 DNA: TGTGCCAGCAGCCCCTCTAGCGGGAGGGCGGGGGAGCAGTACTTC; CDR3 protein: CASSPSSGRAGEQYF
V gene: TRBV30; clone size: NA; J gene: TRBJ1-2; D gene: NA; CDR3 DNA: TGTGCCTGGAGATCATCAGGCACTAACTATGGCTACACCTTC; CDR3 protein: CAWRSSGTNYGYTF
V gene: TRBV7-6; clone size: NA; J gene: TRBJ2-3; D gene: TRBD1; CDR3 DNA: TGTGCCAGCAGCTTAGGGCAGGGGGCTTTCGATACGCAGTATTTT; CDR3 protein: CASSLGQGAFDTQYF
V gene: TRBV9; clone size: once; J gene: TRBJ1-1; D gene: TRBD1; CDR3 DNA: TGTGCCAGCAGCGTCGGGACAGGGGCGGCTTTCTTT; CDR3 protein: CASSVGTGAAFF
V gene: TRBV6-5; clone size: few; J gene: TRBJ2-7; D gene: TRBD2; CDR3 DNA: TGTGCCAGCCGCGGGAGGCTTGGGACCTACGAGCAGTACTTC; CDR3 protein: CASRGRLGTYEQYF
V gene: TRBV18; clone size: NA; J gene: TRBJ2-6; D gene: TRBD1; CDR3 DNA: TGTGCCAGCTCACCACCTTCTAGACAGGGTTTGACCAACGTCCTGACTTTC; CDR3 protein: CASSPPSRQGLTNVLTF
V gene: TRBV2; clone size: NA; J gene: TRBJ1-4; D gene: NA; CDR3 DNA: TGTGCCAGCAGGCGATCTAATGAAAAACTGTTTTTT; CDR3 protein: CASRRSNEKLFF
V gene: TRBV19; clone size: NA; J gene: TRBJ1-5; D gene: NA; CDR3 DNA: TGTGCCAGTAACCTGCAGAGGGGGTCTTTTCAGCCCCAGCATTTT; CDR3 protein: CASNLQRGSFQPQHF
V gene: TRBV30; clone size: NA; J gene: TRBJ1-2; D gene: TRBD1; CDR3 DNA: TGTGCCTGGACAATAACAGGGGTCCCTAACTATGGCTACACCTTC; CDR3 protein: CAWTITGVPNYGYTF
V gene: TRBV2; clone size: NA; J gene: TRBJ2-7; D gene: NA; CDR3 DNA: TGTGCCAGCAGTGAGTCCGGGGGTATCGTCTACGAGCAGTACTTC; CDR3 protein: CASSESGGIVYEQYF
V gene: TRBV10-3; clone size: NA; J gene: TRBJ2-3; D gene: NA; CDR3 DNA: TGTGCCTCCCGAGCCCCGAGTCCGACAGATACGCAGTATTTT; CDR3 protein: CASRAPSPTDTQYF
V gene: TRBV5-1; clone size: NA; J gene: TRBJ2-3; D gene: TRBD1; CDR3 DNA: TGCGCCAGCAGCTTACAGGGGTCCACAGATACGCAGTATTTT; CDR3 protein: CASSLQGSTDTQYF
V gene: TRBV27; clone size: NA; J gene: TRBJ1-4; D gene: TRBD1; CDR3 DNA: TGTGCCAGCAGTTCTTACAGGGGGCGCGATGAAAAACTGTTTTTT; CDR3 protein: CASSSYRGRDEKLFF
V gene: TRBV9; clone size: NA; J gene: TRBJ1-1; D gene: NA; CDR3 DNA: TGTGCCAGCAGCCCGACCGCTGGGGCATTCACTGAAGCTTTCTTT; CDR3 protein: CASSPTAGAFTEAFF
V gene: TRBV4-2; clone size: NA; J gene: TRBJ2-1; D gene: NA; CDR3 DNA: TGTGCCAGCAGCCAACGGGTCCATGAGCAGTTCTTC; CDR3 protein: CASSQRVHEQFF
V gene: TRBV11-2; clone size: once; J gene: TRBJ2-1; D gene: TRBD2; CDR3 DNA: TGTGCCAGCAGCTTAGTTGACTATCAGAGGACTAGCTCCTACAATGAGCAGTTCTTC; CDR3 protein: CASSLVDYQRTSSYNEQFF
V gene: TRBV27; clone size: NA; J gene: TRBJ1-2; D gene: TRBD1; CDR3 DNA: TGTGCCAGCAGTTTATCCGGGACAGAGGGTGGCTACACCTTC; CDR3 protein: CASSLSGTEGGYTF
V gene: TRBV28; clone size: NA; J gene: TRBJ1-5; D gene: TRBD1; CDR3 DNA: TGTGCCAGCACCCGGACAGGGACGGTGCAGCCCCAGCATTTT; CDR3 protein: CASTRTGTVQPQHF